The subject of this entry is one T cell receptor beta chain. The sample originates from a study of blood T cell repertoires in COVID-19. In the original processing: How many nucleated cells were present was estimated from reference gene primer amplification. Produced via immunoSEQ multiplex PCR; TCRdb's table is partial and in-frame only. That table furnishes V, J and clone size, whereas the DNA furnished D and trimming. Of about 170,000 clones listed, around 79% are singletons. Germline CDR1 reads SGHDN; CDR2 reads FVKESK. The CDR3 length is 17 residues. V gave up 3 bases and J gave up 2 bases, with 18 bases separating them.

Sequenced: PBMCs or T cells enriched from blood (not recorded which). The origin of this receptor is a woman aged 70 to 79 in a cohort exposed to, infected with or recovered from COVID-19 (not recorded which). V usage is TRBV14 and J usage is TRBJ2-3; D is perhaps TRBD2 (6 bases). The CDR3 nucleotides read TGTGCCAGCAGCCACCTACGCGGGGCTTACGACACAGATACGCAGTATTTT. Encoded protein: CASSHLRGAYDTDTQYF.